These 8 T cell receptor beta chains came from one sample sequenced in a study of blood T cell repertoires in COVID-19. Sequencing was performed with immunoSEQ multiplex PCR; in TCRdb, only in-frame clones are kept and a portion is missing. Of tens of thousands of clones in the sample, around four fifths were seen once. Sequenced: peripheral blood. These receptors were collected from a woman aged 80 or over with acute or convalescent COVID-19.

CDR3 sequence: CASSIVRDWADTQYF. Written as DNA, the CDR3 is TGTGCCAGCTCAATTGTCCGGGACTGGGCCGATACGCAGTATTTT. J is TRBJ2-3 and V is TRBV18, with D tentatively TRBD2 (6 bases). Deletions cut 5 bases from V and 6 bases from J, with 18 bases between. The germline V gene encodes CDR1 KGHSH and CDR2 LQKENI. The CDR3 totals 15 residues.

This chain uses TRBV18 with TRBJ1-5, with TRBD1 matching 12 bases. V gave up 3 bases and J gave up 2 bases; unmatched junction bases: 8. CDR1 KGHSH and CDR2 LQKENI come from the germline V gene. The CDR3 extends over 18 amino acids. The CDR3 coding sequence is TGTGCCAGCTCACCGCCGGGACAGGGGGCTGGTGGCAATCAGCCCCAGCATTTT. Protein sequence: CASSPPGQGAGGNQPQHF.

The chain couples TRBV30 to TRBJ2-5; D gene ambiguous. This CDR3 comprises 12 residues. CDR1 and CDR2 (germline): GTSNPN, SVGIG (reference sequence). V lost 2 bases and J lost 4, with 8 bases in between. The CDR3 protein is CAWSHSLETQYF. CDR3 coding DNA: TGTGCCTGGAGTCATAGTTTAGAGACCCAGTACTTC.

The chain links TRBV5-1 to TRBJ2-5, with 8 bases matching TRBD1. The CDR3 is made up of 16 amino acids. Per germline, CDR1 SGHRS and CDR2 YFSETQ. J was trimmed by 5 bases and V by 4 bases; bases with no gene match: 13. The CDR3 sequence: CASSQWTGNSLETQYF. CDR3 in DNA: TGCGCCAGCAGCCAGTGGACAGGGAACTCCCTCGAGACCCAGTACTTC.

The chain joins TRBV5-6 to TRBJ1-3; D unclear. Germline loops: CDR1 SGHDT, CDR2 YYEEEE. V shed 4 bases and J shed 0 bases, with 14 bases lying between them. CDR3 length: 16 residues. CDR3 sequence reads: CASSPPDFSSGNTIYF. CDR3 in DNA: TGTGCCAGCAGCCCACCCGACTTCAGCTCTGGAAACACCATATATTTT. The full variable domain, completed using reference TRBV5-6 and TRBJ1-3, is DAGVTQSPTHLIKTRGQQVTLRCSPKSGHDTVSWYQQALGQGPQFIFQYYEEEERQRGNFPDRFSGHQFPNYSSELNVNALLLGDSALYLCASSPPDFSSGNTIYFGEGSWLTVV.

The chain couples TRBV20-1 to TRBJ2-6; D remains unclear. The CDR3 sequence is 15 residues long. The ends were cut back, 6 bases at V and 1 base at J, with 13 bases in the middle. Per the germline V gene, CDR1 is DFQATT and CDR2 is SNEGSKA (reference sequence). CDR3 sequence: CSASAISSGANVLTF. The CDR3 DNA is TGCAGTGCCAGTGCTATTTCTTCTGGGGCCAACGTCCTGACTTTC.

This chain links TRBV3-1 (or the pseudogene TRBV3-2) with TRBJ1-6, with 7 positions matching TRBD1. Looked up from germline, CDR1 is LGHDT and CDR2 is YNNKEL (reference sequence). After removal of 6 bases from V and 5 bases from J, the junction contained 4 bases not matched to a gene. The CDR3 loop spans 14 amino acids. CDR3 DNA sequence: TGTGCCAGCAGTCGGGACAGACATAATTCACCCCTCCACTTT. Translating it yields CASSRDRHNSPLHF.

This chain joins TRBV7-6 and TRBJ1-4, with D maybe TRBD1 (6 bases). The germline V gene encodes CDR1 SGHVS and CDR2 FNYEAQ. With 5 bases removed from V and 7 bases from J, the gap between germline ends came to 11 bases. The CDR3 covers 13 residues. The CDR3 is CASSPLQGEKLFF. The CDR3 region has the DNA TGTGCCAGCAGCCCCTTACAGGGTGAAAAACTGTTTTTT.